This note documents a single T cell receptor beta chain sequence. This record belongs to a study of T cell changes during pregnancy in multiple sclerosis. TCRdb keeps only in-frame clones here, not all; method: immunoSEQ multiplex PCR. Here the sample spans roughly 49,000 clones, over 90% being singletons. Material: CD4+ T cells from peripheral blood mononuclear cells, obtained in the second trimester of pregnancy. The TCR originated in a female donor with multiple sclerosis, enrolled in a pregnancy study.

The CDR3 loop is CASSLKAERPHSYNEQFF. The CDR3 DNA reads TGTGCCAGCAGCTTGAAGGCCGAGCGGCCTCACTCCTACAATGAGCAGTTCTTC. The chain has TRBV11-2 and TRBJ2-1; TRBD2 might be the D (5 bases). V was pared by 3 bases and J by 0 bases, with 18 bases between. Germline loops: CDR1 SGHAT, CDR2 FQNNGV. CDR3 length equals 18 residues. Supplemented by reference TRBV11-2 and TRBJ2-1, the full variable domain reads EAGVAQSPRYKIIEKRQSVAFWCNPISGHATLYWYQQILGQGPKLLIQFQNNGVVDDSQLPKDRFSAERLKGVDSTLKIQPAKLEDSAVYLCASSLKAERPHSYNEQFFGPGTRLTVL.